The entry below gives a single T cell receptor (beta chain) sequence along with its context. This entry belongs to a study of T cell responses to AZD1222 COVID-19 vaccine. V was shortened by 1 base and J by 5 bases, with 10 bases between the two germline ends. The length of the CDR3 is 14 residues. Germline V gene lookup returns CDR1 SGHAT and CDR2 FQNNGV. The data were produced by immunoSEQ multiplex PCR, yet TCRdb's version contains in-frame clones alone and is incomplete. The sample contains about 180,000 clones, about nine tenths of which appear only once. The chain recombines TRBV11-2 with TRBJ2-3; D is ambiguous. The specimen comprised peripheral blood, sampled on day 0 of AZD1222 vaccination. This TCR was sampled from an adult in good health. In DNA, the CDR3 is TGTGCCAGCAGCTTAGTCCCTGACCGAGATACGCAGTATTTT. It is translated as CASSLVPDRDTQYF.